This TCR beta chain came from a study of neurological immune-mediated disorders. Germline CDR1 and CDR2: WSHSY and SAAADI. V was pared by 5 bases and J by 2 bases, with 6 bases of the junction left unmatched. The CDR3 has 16 residues. TCRdb re-called the 5' RACE reads with MiXCR, one entry per CDR3 protein. The sample contains about 59,000 distinct CDR3 sequences, around 24% of which appear only once. Time point: technical triplicate 2. The rearrangement uses TRBV10-2 and TRBJ2-1, with 10 bases aligning to TRBD2. The receptor was derived from a man aged 55 to 70 with HTLV-1-associated myelopathy (HAM/TSP). The sample consisted of PBMCs. For the CDR3, the DNA is TGCGCCAGCAGTAGCGGGAGGGCCCTCACCTACAATGAGCAGTTCTTC. This codes for CASSSGRALTYNEQFF.